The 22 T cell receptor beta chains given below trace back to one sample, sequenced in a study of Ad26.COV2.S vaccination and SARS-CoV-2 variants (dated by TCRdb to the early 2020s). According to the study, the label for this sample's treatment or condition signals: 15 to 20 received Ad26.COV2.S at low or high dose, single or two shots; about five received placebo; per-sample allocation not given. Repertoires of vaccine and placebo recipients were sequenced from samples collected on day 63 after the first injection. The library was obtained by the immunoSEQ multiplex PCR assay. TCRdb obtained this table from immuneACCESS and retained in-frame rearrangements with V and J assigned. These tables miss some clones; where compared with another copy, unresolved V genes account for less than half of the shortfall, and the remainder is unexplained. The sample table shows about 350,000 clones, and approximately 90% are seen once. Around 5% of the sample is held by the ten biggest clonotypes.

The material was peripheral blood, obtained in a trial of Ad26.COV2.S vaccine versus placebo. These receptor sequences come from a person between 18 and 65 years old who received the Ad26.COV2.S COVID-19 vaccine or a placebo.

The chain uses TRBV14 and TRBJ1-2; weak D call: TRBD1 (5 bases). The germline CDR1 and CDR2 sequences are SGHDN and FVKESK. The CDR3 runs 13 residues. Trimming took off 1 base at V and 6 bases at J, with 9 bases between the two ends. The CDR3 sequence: CASSQVLGDGYTF. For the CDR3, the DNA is TGTGCCAGCAGCCAAGTATTGGGGGATGGCTACACCTTC. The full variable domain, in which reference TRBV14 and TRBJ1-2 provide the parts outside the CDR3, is EAGVTQFPSHSVIEKGQTVTLRCDPISGHDNLYWYRRVMGKEIKFLLHFVKESKQDESGMPNNRFLAERTGGTYSTLKVQPAELEDSGVYFCASSQVLGDGYTFGSGTRLTVV.

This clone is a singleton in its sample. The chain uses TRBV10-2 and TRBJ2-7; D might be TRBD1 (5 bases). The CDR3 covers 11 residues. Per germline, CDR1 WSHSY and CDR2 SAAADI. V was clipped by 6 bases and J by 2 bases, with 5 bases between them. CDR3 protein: CASRQAYEQYF. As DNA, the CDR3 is TGCGCCAGCAGACAGGCCTACGAGCAGTACTTC.

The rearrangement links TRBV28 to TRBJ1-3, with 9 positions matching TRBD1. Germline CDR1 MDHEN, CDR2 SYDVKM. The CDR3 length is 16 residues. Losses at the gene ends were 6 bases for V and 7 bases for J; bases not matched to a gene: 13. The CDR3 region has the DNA TGTGCCAGCAGCCGAACTAGGCGGGACAGGGCTAACACCATATATTTT. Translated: CASSRTRRDRANTIYF.

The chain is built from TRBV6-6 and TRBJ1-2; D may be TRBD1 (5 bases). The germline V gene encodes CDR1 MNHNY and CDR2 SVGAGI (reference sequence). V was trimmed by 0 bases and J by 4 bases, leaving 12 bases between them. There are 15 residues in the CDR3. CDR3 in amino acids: CASSYSVGRGYGYTF. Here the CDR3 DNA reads TGTGCCAGCAGTTACTCGGTGGGACGCGGCTATGGCTACACCTTC.

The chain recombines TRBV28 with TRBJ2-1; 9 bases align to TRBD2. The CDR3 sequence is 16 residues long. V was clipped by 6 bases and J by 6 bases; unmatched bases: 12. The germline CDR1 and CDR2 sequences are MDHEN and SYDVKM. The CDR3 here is CASRPPQREASNEQFF. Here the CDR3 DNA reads TGTGCCAGCAGACCCCCCCAGCGGGAGGCTTCCAATGAGCAGTTCTTC.

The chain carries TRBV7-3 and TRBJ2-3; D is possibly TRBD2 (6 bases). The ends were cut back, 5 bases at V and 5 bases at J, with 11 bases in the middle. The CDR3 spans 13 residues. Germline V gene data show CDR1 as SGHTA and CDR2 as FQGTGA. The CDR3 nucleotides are TGTGCCAGCAGCCGCGGGAAGCGAGATACGCAGTATTTT. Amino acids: CASSRGKRDTQYF.

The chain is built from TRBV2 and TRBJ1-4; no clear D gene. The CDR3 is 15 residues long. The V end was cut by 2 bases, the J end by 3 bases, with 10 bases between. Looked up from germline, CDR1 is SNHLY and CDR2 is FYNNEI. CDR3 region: CASSEKGRPNEKLFF. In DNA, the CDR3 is TGTGCCAGCAGTGAAAAAGGGAGACCTAATGAAAAACTGTTTTTT.

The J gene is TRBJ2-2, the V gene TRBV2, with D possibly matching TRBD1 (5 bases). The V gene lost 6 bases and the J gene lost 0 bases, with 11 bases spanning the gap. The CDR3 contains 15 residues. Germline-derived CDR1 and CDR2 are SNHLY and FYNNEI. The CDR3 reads CASSGDRPNTGELFF. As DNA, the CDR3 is TGTGCCAGCAGCGGAGACAGACCGAACACCGGGGAGCTGTTTTTT.

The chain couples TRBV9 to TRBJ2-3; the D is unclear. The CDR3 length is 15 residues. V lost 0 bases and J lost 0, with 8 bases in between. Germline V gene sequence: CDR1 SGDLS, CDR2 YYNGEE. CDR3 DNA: TGTGCCAGCAGCGTAGCGCCGGGCAGCACAGATACGCAGTATTTT. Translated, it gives CASSVAPGSTDTQYF.

Here the CDR3 DNA reads TGTGCCAGCTCACGAGCCCGCTCCTACGAGCAGTACTTC. Translating it yields CASSRARSYEQYF. The chain uses TRBV18 and TRBJ2-7; D is undetermined. Germline values: CDR1 KGHSH, CDR2 LQKENI. V lost 4 bases and J lost 0, with 7 bases in between. The length of the CDR3 is 13 residues.

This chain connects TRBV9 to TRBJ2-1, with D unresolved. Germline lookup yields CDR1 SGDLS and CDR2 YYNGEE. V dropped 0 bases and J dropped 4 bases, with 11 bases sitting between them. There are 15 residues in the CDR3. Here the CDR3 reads CASSVEGSLYNEQFF. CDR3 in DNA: TGTGCCAGCAGCGTAGAAGGCTCACTATACAATGAGCAGTTCTTC. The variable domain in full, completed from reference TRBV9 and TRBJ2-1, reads DSGVTQTPKHLITATGQRVTLRCSPRSGDLSVYWYQQSLDQGLQFLIQYYNGEERAKGNILERFSAQQFPDLHSELNLSSLELGDSALYFCASSVEGSLYNEQFFGPGTRLTVL.

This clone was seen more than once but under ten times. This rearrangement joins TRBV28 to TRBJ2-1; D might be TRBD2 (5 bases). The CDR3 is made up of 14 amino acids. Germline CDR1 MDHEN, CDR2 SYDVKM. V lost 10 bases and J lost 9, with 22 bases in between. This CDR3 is CATDSGISQREQFF. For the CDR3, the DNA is TGTGCCACCGACTCCGGGATCAGTCAACGTGAGCAGTTCTTC.

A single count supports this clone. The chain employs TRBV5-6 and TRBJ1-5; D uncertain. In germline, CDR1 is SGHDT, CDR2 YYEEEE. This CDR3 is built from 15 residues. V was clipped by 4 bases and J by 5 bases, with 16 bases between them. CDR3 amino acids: CASSAWSLPYQPQHF. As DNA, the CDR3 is TGTGCCAGCAGCGCTTGGTCCCTACCCTATCAGCCCCAGCATTTT.

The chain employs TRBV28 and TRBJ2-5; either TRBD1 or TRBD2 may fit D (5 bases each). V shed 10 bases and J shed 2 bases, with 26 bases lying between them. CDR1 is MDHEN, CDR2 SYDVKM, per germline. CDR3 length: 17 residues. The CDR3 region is CATFPRGARDGQETQYF. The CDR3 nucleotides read TGTGCCACCTTCCCTCGGGGCGCTAGGGACGGACAAGAGACCCAGTACTTC.

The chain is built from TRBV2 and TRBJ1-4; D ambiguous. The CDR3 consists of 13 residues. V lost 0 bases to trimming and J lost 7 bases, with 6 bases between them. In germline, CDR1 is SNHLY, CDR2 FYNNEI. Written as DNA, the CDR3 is TGTGCCAGCAGTGAAGCGCGGAGTGAAAAACTGTTTTTT. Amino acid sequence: CASSEARSEKLFF.

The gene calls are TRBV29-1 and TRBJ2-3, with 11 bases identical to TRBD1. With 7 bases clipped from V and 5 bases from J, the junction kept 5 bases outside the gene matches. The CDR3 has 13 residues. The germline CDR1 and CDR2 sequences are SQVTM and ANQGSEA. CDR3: CSAWTGGEDTQYF. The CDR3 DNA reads TGCAGCGCTTGGACAGGGGGCGAAGATACGCAGTATTTT.

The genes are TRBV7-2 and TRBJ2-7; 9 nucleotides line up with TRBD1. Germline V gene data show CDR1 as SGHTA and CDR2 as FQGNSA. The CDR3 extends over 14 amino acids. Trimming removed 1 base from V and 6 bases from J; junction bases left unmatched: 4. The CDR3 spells CASSLEGQGREQYF. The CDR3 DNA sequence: TGTGCCAGCAGCTTAGAGGGACAGGGCCGCGAGCAGTACTTC.

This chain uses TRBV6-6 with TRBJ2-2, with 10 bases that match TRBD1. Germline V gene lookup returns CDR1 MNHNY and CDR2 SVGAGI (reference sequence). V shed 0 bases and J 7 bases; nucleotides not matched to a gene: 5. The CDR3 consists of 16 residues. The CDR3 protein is CASSYSWDRGYGELFF. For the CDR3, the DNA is TGTGCCAGCAGTTACTCTTGGGACAGGGGTTACGGGGAGCTGTTTTTT.

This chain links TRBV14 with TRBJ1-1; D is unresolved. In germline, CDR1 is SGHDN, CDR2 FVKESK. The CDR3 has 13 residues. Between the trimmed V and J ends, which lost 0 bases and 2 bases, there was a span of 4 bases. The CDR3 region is CASSQDSNTEAFF. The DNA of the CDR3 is TGTGCCAGCAGCCAAGATAGCAACACTGAAGCTTTCTTT.

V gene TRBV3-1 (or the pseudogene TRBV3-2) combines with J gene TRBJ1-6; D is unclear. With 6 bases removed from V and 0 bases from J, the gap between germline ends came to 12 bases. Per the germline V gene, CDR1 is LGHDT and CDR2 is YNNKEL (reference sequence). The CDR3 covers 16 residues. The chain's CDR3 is CASRHRGSSYNSPLHF. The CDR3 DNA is TGTGCCAGCAGGCATAGAGGGAGCTCCTATAATTCACCCCTCCACTTT.

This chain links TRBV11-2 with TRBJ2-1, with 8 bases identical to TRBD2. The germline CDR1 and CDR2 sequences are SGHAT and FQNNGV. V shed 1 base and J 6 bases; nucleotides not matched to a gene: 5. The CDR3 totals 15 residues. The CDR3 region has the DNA TGTGCCAGCAGCTTAGCGGGAGGGGATGTCAATGAGCAGTTCTTC. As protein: CASSLAGGDVNEQFF.

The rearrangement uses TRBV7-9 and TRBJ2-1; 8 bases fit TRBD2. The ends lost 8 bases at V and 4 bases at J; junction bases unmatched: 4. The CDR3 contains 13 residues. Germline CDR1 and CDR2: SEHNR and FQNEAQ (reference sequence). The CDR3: CASGTSGYNEQFF. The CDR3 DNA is TGTGCCAGCGGAACTAGCGGTTACAATGAGCAGTTCTTC.